The 19 T cell receptor beta chains below come from one sample, sequenced in a study of T-cell reconstitution after alpha-beta-depleted transplantation in children. Using unique molecular identifiers, the investigators prepared the TCRbeta library. MiXCR, applied by TCRdb to the PCR reads, yields one record per CDR3 protein. The sample shows about 690,000 distinct CDR3 sequences, around a sixth of them seen only once. The sample here was PBMCs from the stem cell graft donor, taken from the stem cell graft. The receptor source for this set is a human donor who donated a stem cell graft to a child with acute myeloid leukemia.

The sample holds a few counts of this clonotype. The genes are TRBV7-2 and TRBJ1-4, with 9 nucleotides matching TRBD1. Germline-derived CDR1 and CDR2 are SGHTA and FQGNSA. The CDR3 consists of 13 residues. V lost 6 bases to trimming and J lost 8 bases; unmatched junction nucleotides: 4. CDR3 in DNA: TGTGCCAGCAGGGGACAGGGAGGGGAAAAACTGTTTTTT. Protein sequence: CASRGQGGEKLFF.

This clonotype was found many times. The rearrangement links TRBV5-6 to TRBJ1-5; no definite D call. The length of the CDR3 is 14 residues. The germline V and J ends were trimmed by 3 bases and 5 bases, with 12 bases remaining between them. CDR1 is SGHDT, CDR2 YYEEEE, per germline. The chain's CDR3 is CASSSYGNHQPQHF. The CDR3 coding sequence is TGTGCCAGCAGCTCCTACGGGAACCATCAGCCCCAGCATTTT.

The table lists this clonotype with many counts. The rearrangement uses TRBV29-1 and TRBJ2-1, with 7 positions matching TRBD2. Looked up from germline, CDR1 is SQVTM and CDR2 is ANQGSEA. The V and J ends lost 5 bases and 0 bases, in that order; junction bases with no gene match: 7. The CDR3 totals 15 residues. The CDR3 DNA reads TGCAGCGTTTTCAGCGGGGCCCGCTCCTACAATGAGCAGTTCTTC. Its translation: CSVFSGARSYNEQFF.

This clonotype has at least ten counts. This chain links TRBV12-3 or TRBV12-4 with TRBJ2-3; D gene ambiguous. The CDR3 totals 13 residues. V was shortened by 2 bases and J by 2 bases, with 5 bases between the two germline ends. In nucleotides, the CDR3 is TGTGCCAGCAGTTTAACGGACACAGATACGCAGTATTTT. Translation: CASSLTDTDTQYF.

This clonotype was seen more than once but under ten times. The V and J genes are TRBV5-1 and TRBJ1-5; D unclear. V was pared by 0 bases and J by 5 bases, with 9 bases between. CDR1 SGHRS and CDR2 YFSETQ come from the germline V gene. The CDR3 runs 14 residues. The CDR3 reads CASSLGENHQPQHF. For the CDR3, the DNA is TGCGCCAGCAGCTTGGGGGAAAACCATCAGCCCCAGCATTTT.

The V gene is TRBV3-1, the J gene TRBJ2-1; 9 positions agree with TRBD2. The CDR3 is 15 amino acids. J was trimmed by 8 bases and V by 3 bases; bases with no gene match: 8. Germline V gene sequence: CDR1 LGHDT, CDR2 YNNKEL (reference sequence). The CDR3 is CASSHDSGGGDEQFF. In DNA, the CDR3 is TGTGCCAGCAGCCACGATAGCGGGGGCGGGGATGAGCAGTTCTTC.

This clonotype was picked up many times. The chain has TRBV20-1 and TRBJ2-4; 9 bases agree with TRBD1. This CDR3 comprises 16 residues. The V and J ends lost 2 bases and 4 bases, in that order; junction bases with no gene match: 9. In germline, CDR1 is DFQATT, CDR2 SNEGSKA (reference sequence). CDR3 bases: TGCAGTGCTAGATATGCGACAGGGGGATCTAAAAACATTCAGTACTTC. Amino acids: CSARYATGGSKNIQYF.

This chain connects TRBV29-1 to TRBJ2-2; 7 nucleotides line up with TRBD1. Germline CDR1 and CDR2: SQVTM and ANQGSEA. Unmatched junction bases numbered 8, after V lost 7 bases and J lost 3 bases. The length of the CDR3 is 14 residues. CDR3 sequence: CSGRRGLDTGELFF. The CDR3 coding sequence is TGCAGCGGGAGAAGGGGGCTCGACACCGGGGAGCTGTTTTTT.

At least ten counts were recorded for this clonotype. This rearrangement joins TRBV12-3 or TRBV12-4 to TRBJ1-2; D is perhaps TRBD1 (5 bases). Trimming cost V 7 bases and J 8 bases, with 20 bases left between them. The CDR3 contains 14 residues. The CDR3 nucleotides read TGTGCCAGCACCCAGGCCGGGACGGCTTTGGGCTACACCTTC. This codes for CASTQAGTALGYTF.

The sample holds many counts of this clonotype. This sequence joins TRBV10-3 and TRBJ2-1, with 10 bases aligning to TRBD1. Germline V lookup: CDR1 ENHRY, CDR2 SYGVKD. J lost 7 bases, V lost 9 bases, and 9 bases had no gene match. The CDR3 extends over 14 amino acids. The CDR3 spells CAMASRDRGNEQFF. The CDR3 DNA follows: TGTGCCATGGCCTCCCGGGACAGGGGAAATGAGCAGTTCTTC.

The chain recombines TRBV5-8 with TRBJ2-2; a weak D match, TRBD1 (5 bases). V was clipped by 2 bases and J by 10 bases, with 12 bases between them. The CDR3 totals 13 residues. The germline V gene encodes CDR1 SGHTS and CDR2 YDEGEE. CDR3: CASSFSGQQELFF. In DNA, the CDR3 is TGTGCCAGCAGCTTCTCTGGACAACAGGAGCTGTTTTTT.

This clonotype turned up a few times. The gene calls are TRBV18 and TRBJ1-1; D is uncertain. V was cut by 6 bases and J by 1 base, with 9 bases left in between. Germline lookup yields CDR1 KGHSH and CDR2 LQKENI. The CDR3 is 13 amino acids. CDR3 DNA: TGTGCCAGCTCCCAGACACAGAACACTGAAGCTTTCTTT. Protein product: CASSQTQNTEAFF. The full variable domain, rest sourced from reference TRBV18 and TRBJ1-1, is NAGVMQNPRHLVRRRGQEARLRCSPMKGHSHVYWYRQLPEEGLKFMVYLQKENIIDESGMPKERFSAEFPKEGPSILRIQQVVRGDSAAYFCASSQTQNTEAFFGQGTRLTVV.

This clonotype was picked up many times. V and J are TRBV7-2 and TRBJ1-3; tentative D call: TRBD1 (5 bases). The CDR3 loop spans 14 amino acids. V lost 6 bases and J lost 1, with 10 bases in between. Germline CDR1 reads SGHTA; CDR2 reads FQGNSA. The CDR3 DNA is TGTGCCAGCAGTTTGACAGTTTCTGGAAACACCATATATTTT. It translates to CASSLTVSGNTIYF.

This clonotype was detected many times. This chain links TRBV10-1 with TRBJ2-7; D ambiguous. V gave up 11 bases and J gave up 6 bases, with 20 bases separating them. This CDR3 is built from 13 residues. The germline CDR1 and CDR2 sequences are WNHNN and SYGVQD (reference sequence). For the CDR3, the DNA is TGCGCCCGCATGGCCGACGGGTGGGGCGAGCAGTACGTC. Its protein product is CARMADGWGEQYV.

This clonotype was detected ten times or more. This chain uses TRBV5-1 with TRBJ1-2; no firm D call. This CDR3 spans 14 amino acids. Germline V lookup: CDR1 SGHRS, CDR2 YFSETQ. Trimming pared 0 bases from V and 4 bases from J, leaving 10 bases between. CDR3 DNA: TGCGCCAGCAGCTTGGAGCTGGCCTCCTATGGCTACACCTTC. The encoded protein is CASSLELASYGYTF.

This sequence joins TRBV12-3 or TRBV12-4 and TRBJ1-2, with TRBD1 matching 9 bases. The CDR3 sequence is 13 residues long. J lost 5 bases, V lost 6 bases, and 4 bases had no gene match. The CDR3 sequence: CASRPGTGYGYTF. Written as DNA, the CDR3 is TGTGCCAGCAGACCCGGGACAGGGTATGGCTACACCTTC.

This chain links TRBV6-1 with TRBJ2-7; TRBD1 matches 9 bases. Germline V gene lookup returns CDR1 MNHNS and CDR2 SASEGT. The junction had 14 bases not matched to a gene; V was cut back by 5 bases and J by 6 bases. This CDR3 is built from 16 residues. Written as DNA, the CDR3 is TGTGCCAGCAGTCCCAGGGGACAGGGAAAGGGAGCCGAGCAGTACGTC. Amino acid sequence: CASSPRGQGKGAEQYV.

CDR3 sequence: CASSQQGRGYEQYF. Here the CDR3 DNA reads TGTGCCAGCAGCCAGCAGGGGCGCGGGTACGAGCAGTACTTC. The rearrangement links TRBV12-3 or TRBV12-4 to TRBJ2-7; weak D call: TRBD1 (6 bases). The CDR3 runs 14 residues. The V gene lost 6 bases and the J gene lost 4 bases, with 16 bases spanning the gap.

This clonotype has just a few counts. This chain links TRBV12-3 or TRBV12-4 with TRBJ1-1; a weak D match, TRBD1 (5 bases). This CDR3 contains 14 residues. Deletions cut 6 bases from V and 4 bases from J, with 15 bases between. The CDR3 here is CASSPSRARTEAFF. For the CDR3, the DNA is TGTGCCAGCAGCCCGTCCAGGGCCCGCACTGAAGCTTTCTTT.